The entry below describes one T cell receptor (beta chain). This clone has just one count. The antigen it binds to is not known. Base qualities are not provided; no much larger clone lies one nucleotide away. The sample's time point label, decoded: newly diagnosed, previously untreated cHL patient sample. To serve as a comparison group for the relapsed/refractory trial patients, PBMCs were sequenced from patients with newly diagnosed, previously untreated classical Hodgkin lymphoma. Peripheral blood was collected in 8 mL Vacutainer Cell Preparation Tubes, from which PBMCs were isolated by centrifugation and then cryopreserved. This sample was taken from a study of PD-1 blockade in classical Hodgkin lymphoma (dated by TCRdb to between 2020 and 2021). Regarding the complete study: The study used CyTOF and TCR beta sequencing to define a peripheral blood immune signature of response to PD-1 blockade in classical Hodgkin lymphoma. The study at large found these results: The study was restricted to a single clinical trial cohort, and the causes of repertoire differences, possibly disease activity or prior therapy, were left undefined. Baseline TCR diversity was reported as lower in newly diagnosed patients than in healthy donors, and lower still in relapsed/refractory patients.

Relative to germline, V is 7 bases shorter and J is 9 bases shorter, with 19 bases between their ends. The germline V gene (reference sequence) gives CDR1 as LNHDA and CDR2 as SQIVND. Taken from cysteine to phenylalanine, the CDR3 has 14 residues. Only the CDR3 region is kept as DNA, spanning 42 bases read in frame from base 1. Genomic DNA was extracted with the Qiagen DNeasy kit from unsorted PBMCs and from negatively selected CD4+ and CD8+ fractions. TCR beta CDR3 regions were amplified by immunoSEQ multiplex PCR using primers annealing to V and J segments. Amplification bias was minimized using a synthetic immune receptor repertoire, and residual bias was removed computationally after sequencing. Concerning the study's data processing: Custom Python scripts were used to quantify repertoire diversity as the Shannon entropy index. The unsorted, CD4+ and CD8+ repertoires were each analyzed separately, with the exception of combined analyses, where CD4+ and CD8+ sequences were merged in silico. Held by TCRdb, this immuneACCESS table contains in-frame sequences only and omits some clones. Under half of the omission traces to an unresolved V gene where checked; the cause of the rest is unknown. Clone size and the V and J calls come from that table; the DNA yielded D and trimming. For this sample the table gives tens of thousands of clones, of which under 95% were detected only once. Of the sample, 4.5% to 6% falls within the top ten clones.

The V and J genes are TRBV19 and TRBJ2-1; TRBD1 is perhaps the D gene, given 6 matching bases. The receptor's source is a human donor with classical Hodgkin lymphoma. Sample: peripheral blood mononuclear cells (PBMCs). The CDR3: CASTTGPQGGEQFF. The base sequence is TGTGCCAGTACCACAGGTCCACAAGGGGGTGAGCAGTTCTTC.